Listed below are T cell receptor beta chains from one sample, sequenced in a study of human T cells and chemical hapten exposure. TCRdb redid the calling of the RACE reads with MiXCR, one entry per CDR3 protein. The table lists 85,000 to 100,000 distinct CDR3 sequences, 27% of them singletons, with about 9.3% in the top ten. Sequencing was performed on whole blood, taken in connection with sensitization to the hapten diphenylcyclopropenone (DPC). These TCRs come from a man aged 40-49 years with alopecia areata. Some clones in this sample may be carry-over from other donors' samples. CDR3s include the opening cysteine and the closing phenylalanine or tryptophan.

>TRBJ1-6|TRBV30
CAWSLPQGFRPNSPLHF
>TRBJ2-2|TRBV5-1
CASSLQGADTGELFF
>TRBJ2-3|TRBV7-2
CASSLDRQGTDTQYF
>TRBJ2-7|TRBV29-1
CSVERTSGAYEQYF
>TRBJ2-3|TRBV5-1
CASSFSGASTDTQYF
>TRBJ2-2|TRBV6-4
CASSMTSGTGELFF
>TRBJ1-1|TRBV28
CASSFQAGNTEAFF
>TRBJ2-7|TRBV20-1
CSARDPSGGIPTYF
>TRBJ2-2|TRBV6-5
CASSYLRLAGNTGELFF
>TRBJ2-7|TRBV20-1
CSARRLALESSYEQYF
>TRBJ2-5|TRBV6-6
CASSYQLEETQYF
>TRBJ2-4|TRBV12-3/TRBV12-4
CASSLGGGAKNIQYF
>TRBJ1-5|TRBV5-1
CASSPAGQPQHF
>TRBJ2-7|TRBV27
CASRGTANYEQYF
>TRBJ2-1|TRBV5-1
CASSLVVGRNEQFF
>TRBJ1-5|TRBV10-3
CAISEFGVSNQPQHF
>TRBJ1-3|TRBV21-1
CASSNIWGVSGNTIYF
>TRBJ1-5|TRBV12-3/TRBV12-4
CASRKQGAVNQPQHF
>TRBJ2-3|TRBV5-1
CASSQAGYADTQYF
>TRBJ1-6|TRBV10-3
CAISGTGGNSPLHF
>TRBJ2-7|TRBV27
CASSSETGEYF
>TRBJ2-1|TRBV20-1
CSARVVQGWVNEQFF
>TRBJ2-5|TRBV6-5
CASSYRGETQYF
>TRBJ2-1|TRBV14
CASSQAFLAGGLGYNEQFF
>TRBJ1-1|TRBV27
CASSLVPPTNTEAFF
>TRBJ2-7|TRBV6-5
CASSYSGGRNYEQYF
>TRBJ2-1|TRBV9
CASSDSGSTYNEQFF